This note documents a single TCR beta chain sequence. The data were taken from a study of control samples from healthy donors and cancer patients. Clones were sequenced by immunoSEQ multiplex PCR, and TCRdb holds only the in-frame ones, with some missing. This sample has 50,000 or so clones, with about 80% found just once. The CDR3 runs to 14 residues. The V end was cut by 0 bases, the J end by 5 bases, with 10 bases between. Germline lookup yields CDR1 LGHDT and CDR2 YNNKEL (reference sequence). The TCR was taken from a man in his 70s in good health. The sequenced material came from blood. The V gene is TRBV3-1 (or the pseudogene TRBV3-2), the J gene TRBJ1-1; D gene unclear. The CDR3 DNA follows: TGTGCCAGCAGCCAAGAGAGCCGGGGAACTGAAGCTTTCTTT. Its protein is CASSQESRGTEAFF.